This TCR beta chain originates from a study of blood T cells in healthy people across ages (dated by TCRdb to between 2014 and 2016). Background for the entire study: In model experiments, template switching captured roughly one uniquely barcoded TCR beta cDNA molecule for every two T cells. Age-related changes in TCR beta repertoire diversity were measured in the study by deep sequencing normalized with unique cDNA molecular identifiers. Donors were grouped into four age groups: young (average about 15 years), middle-aged (roughly 40), aged (over 55) and long-lived (just over 80). To avoid experimental bias, donors of different ages were distributed randomly across sequencing lanes. Two additional independent replicas of 1 million unique cDNA reads from the same blood draw were analyzed for two donors (one aged 18 to 30 and one aged 80 or older). The paper's findings and limits, for the study overall: Because profiling used bulk unsorted PBMCs, naive and antigen-experienced compartments could not be compared conclusively. Observed TCR beta diversity correlated strongly with the percentage of naive T cells measured by flow cytometry. Because donor CMV infection status was unknown, age-related changes in expanded clonotypes were potentially confounded. Total diversity estimates from one million sequenced T cells were considered lower bounds and underestimates. The long-lived group showed more naive CD4+ T cells, fewer expanded clones and increased TCR diversity than the aged group, suggesting age selection. As age increased, observed TCR beta diversity per million T cells dropped in a roughly linear way, and a significant reduction was already evident by age about 40.

Library preparation used 5' RACE. TCRdb lists the instrument as Illumina HiSeq 2500. The second PCR ran for roughly 7 to 11 cycles and used a J-beta primer mix along with a sample-barcoded 5' primer. Each TCR beta cDNA molecule received a unique molecular identifier from a template-switch 5' adaptor carrying 12 random nucleotides. Each sample yielded at least 3 million CDR3-containing paired-end reads. The Mint cDNA synthesis kit, primed by a TRBC-specific oligonucleotide, was used to synthesize first-strand cDNA from all RNA. All cDNA was treated with uracil-DNA glycosylase and then went through a first 18-cycle PCR with the universal primers M1SS and BC2_uni_R. The original pipeline was this. For normalization, 1 million high-quality reads were randomly selected from each sample, with every read carrying a distinct molecular identifier. Instead of being binned into consensus sequences, reads that shared molecular identifiers were thrown out. MiTCR, run with a Q25 quality threshold and the strictest error-elimination algorithm, handled CDR3 identification, clonotype clustering and error correction. A nonparametric unseen species model with Euler transformation was used to estimate lower-bound total TCR beta diversity. TCRdb ran its own pipeline on the public reads, namely fastp trimming at Q25 and MiXCR clone calling, and kept in-frame beta chains. Every entry covers one CDR3 protein and lists the most common genes and DNA from its rows. In this record, the V and J calls reflect TCRdb's handling and not the investigators' own analysis. Within this sample are hundreds of thousands of distinct CDR3 sequences, with about 30% of them counted one time only. The ten largest clones capture more than 15% of the sample.

The 39 donors, aged roughly 6 to 95 years, were systemically healthy Caucasian individuals from Russia. Each donor gave about 9.2 milliliters of peripheral blood, drawn into EDTA-treated Vacutainer tubes. Ficoll-Paque density-gradient centrifugation was used to isolate PBMCs, with at least 7 million per sample. Trizol reagent was used to extract total RNA from PBMCs, with at least 5.5 micrograms per sample. The percentages of naive CD45RAhigh/CD27high T cells were determined by flow cytometry on a PBMC aliquot from every donor. The CDR3 starts with the cysteine, ends with the phenylalanine, and has 13 residues. CDR3 DNA only is kept here, 39 bases in frame from base 1. V is reduced by 5 bases and J by 10 bases, leaving a spacing of 12 bases between them. This clonotype was recorded many times. This clone's antigen is unknown. It has no much larger one-base neighbor in the sample; base qualities were not kept.

This receptor was obtained from a woman aged 80 or older in good health. The V and J genes are TRBV12-3 or TRBV12-4 and TRBJ1-6; TRBD1 is a weak D gene call, 6 bases matching. The sample comprised blood. The base sequence is TGTGCCAGCAGTCCTACAGGGTCCTCACCCCTCCACTTT. This sequence encodes CASSPTGSSPLHF.